This entry lists 28 T cell receptor beta chains sequenced from one sample in a study of blood T cell repertoires in COVID-19. Data came from immunoSEQ multiplex PCR; TCRdb stores just in-frame clones and leaves some out. The repertoire holds over 70,000 clones, roughly 90% seen once, with 4.3% in the top ten. Sample: peripheral blood. These receptors were obtained from a woman aged 80 or older with active or convalescent COVID-19.

The J gene is TRBJ2-2, the V gene TRBV4-3, with D perhaps TRBD1 (6 bases). Trimming removed 1 base from V and 4 bases from J, with 16 bases in between. Germline V gene sequence: CDR1 LGHNA, CDR2 YSLEER. This CDR3 is built from 17 residues. CDR3 coding DNA: TGCGCCAGCAGCCAAGGGGATTCAGGACAGTTCACCGGGGAGCTGTTTTTT. Amino acid sequence: CASSQGDSGQFTGELFF.

The J gene is TRBJ2-3, the V gene TRBV28; perhaps TRBD1 as D (7 bases). The CDR3 runs to 13 residues. CDR1 and CDR2 (germline): MDHEN, SYDVKM. Trimming stripped 10 bases from V and 3 bases from J, with 14 bases between. The chain's CDR3 is CAILQGRTDTQYF. The DNA of the CDR3 is TGTGCCATCCTACAGGGGAGGACAGATACGCAGTATTTT.

The chain links TRBV3-1 (or the pseudogene TRBV3-2) to TRBJ1-1; 7 bases are a match to TRBD1. The length of the CDR3 is 14 residues. J lost 4 bases, V lost 1 base, and 3 bases had no gene match. Germline CDR1 LGHDT, CDR2 YNNKEL (reference sequence). CDR3 region: CASSQVPGGTEAFF. CDR3 nucleotides: TGTGCCAGCAGCCAAGTCCCAGGGGGCACTGAAGCTTTCTTT.

For the CDR3, the DNA is TGTGCCAGCTGCCCACTAGCGGAGAGGAAGGATACGCAGTATTTT. Amino acids: CASCPLAERKDTQYF. The J gene is TRBJ2-3, the V gene TRBV6-2 or TRBV6-3, with 8 bases aligning to TRBD2. Germline V lookup: CDR1 MNHEY, CDR2 SVGEGT. This CDR3 is 15 amino acids long. J was trimmed by 6 bases and V by 8 bases; bases with no gene match: 13.

V is TRBV7-8 and J is TRBJ2-6; 7 nucleotides agree with TRBD2. V gave up 5 bases and J gave up 1 base; unmatched junction bases: 5. CDR3 size: 16 residues. Germline V gene data show CDR1 as SGHVS and CDR2 as FQNEAQ. The CDR3 protein is CASSGVGGSGANVLTF. The CDR3, as DNA: TGTGCCAGCAGCGGCGTCGGGGGGTCTGGGGCCAACGTCCTGACTTTC.

V and J are TRBV6-6 and TRBJ1-5, with D uncertain. Germline V gives CDR1 MNHNY, CDR2 SVGAGI (reference sequence). The CDR3 runs to 14 residues. The V gene lost 0 bases and the J gene lost 4 bases, with 7 bases spanning the gap. Written as DNA, the CDR3 is TGTGCCAGCAGTTACTCTCCTTTAAATCAGCCCCAGCATTTT. Encoded protein: CASSYSPLNQPQHF.

The rearrangement links TRBV9 to TRBJ2-3; TRBD2 agrees at 8 bases. Trimming cost V 4 bases and J 5 bases; bases outside gene matches: 18. CDR3 length: 18 residues. Germline V gives CDR1 SGDLS, CDR2 YYNGEE. The CDR3 spells CASSLSSTSGIRGDTQYF. The CDR3 DNA is TGTGCCAGCAGCCTTAGCTCTACTAGCGGAATCAGGGGAGATACGCAGTATTTT. The variable domain in full, completed from reference TRBV9 and TRBJ2-3, reads DSGVTQTPKHLITATGQRVTLRCSPRSGDLSVYWYQQSLDQGLQFLIQYYNGEERAKGNILERFSAQQFPDLHSELNLSSLELGDSALYFCASSLSSTSGIRGDTQYFGPGTRLTVL.

The genes are TRBV9 and TRBJ2-1, with 7 bases matching TRBD1. Germline V gene data show CDR1 as SGDLS and CDR2 as YYNGEE. Trimming cost V 6 bases and J 1 base; bases outside gene matches: 4. CDR3 size: 14 residues. In DNA, the CDR3 is TGTGCCAGCAATCCGGGACAGTCCTACAATGAGCAGTTCTTC. This codes for CASNPGQSYNEQFF.

The chain links TRBV9 to TRBJ1-1; tentatively, D is TRBD1 (6 bases). Looked up from germline, CDR1 is SGDLS and CDR2 is YYNGEE. V lost 7 bases to trimming and J lost 1 base, with 14 bases between them. The CDR3 is made up of 14 amino acids. CDR3 region: CASSRGLGNTEAFF. CDR3 in DNA: TGTGCCAGCTCCAGGGGTTTAGGGAACACTGAAGCTTTCTTT.

The gene calls are TRBV29-1 and TRBJ2-3; 11 bases agree with TRBD2. Trimming cost V 7 bases and J 1 base; bases outside gene matches: 10. Germline V CDR1 and CDR2: SQVTM, ANQGSEA. CDR3 size: 16 residues. This CDR3 reads CSAVLAGVSGTDTQYF. The CDR3 DNA sequence: TGCAGCGCAGTACTAGCGGGAGTCTCGGGCACAGATACGCAGTATTTT.

The gene calls are TRBV28 and TRBJ1-1, with a possible D match to TRBD1 (5 bases). The ends were cut back, 6 bases at V and 7 bases at J, with 18 bases in the middle. Per the germline V gene, CDR1 is MDHEN and CDR2 is SYDVKM. The CDR3 length is 14 residues. CDR3 bases: TGTGCCAGCAGCCAGATAGGGGCACACATTGAAGCTTTCTTT. It yields the protein CASSQIGAHIEAFF.

This clone was observed a single time. The chain employs TRBV28 and TRBJ2-1, with D possibly TRBD2 on 5 matching bases. CDR1 MDHEN and CDR2 SYDVKM come from the germline V gene. CDR3 length equals 15 residues. V lost 3 bases and J lost 0, with 9 bases in between. The CDR3 spells CASSLGGLSYNEQFF. In nucleotides, the CDR3 is TGTGCCAGCAGTTTGGGCGGACTCTCCTACAATGAGCAGTTCTTC.

This rearrangement joins TRBV2 to TRBJ2-1; TRBD2 agrees at 8 bases. This CDR3 has 15 residues. With 6 bases clipped from V and 1 base from J, the junction kept 5 bases outside the gene matches. Germline V gene data show CDR1 as SNHLY and CDR2 as FYNNEI. The CDR3 sequence is CASRAGLASYNEQFF. CDR3 in DNA: TGTGCCAGCAGAGCCGGACTAGCATCCTACAATGAGCAGTTCTTC.

The V gene is TRBV6-5, the J gene TRBJ2-7; 10 bases line up with TRBD2. J lost 2 bases, V lost 6 bases, and 4 bases had no gene match. Germline V gene lookup returns CDR1 MNHEY and CDR2 SVGAGI. There are 14 residues in the CDR3. CDR3 sequence reads: CASRITSGTYEQYF. The CDR3 bases are TGTGCCAGCAGGATAACTAGCGGGACCTACGAGCAGTACTTC.

The rearrangement joins TRBV24-1 to TRBJ2-3, with TRBD2 matching over 10 bases. CDR1 is KGHDR, CDR2 SFDVKD, per germline. The CDR3 has 15 residues. V lost 5 bases and J lost 5; bases outside the gene matches: 6. The CDR3: CATSVSGRVGDTQYF. Here the CDR3 DNA reads TGTGCCACCAGTGTAAGCGGGAGGGTGGGAGATACGCAGTATTTT.

Written as DNA, the CDR3 is TGCGCCAGCAGCATAGGAGGGCAGTCCTACGAGCAGTACTTC. Amino acids: CASSIGGQSYEQYF. The V gene is TRBV5-1, the J gene TRBJ2-7; tentatively, D is TRBD2 (6 bases). There are 14 residues in the CDR3. The germline V gene encodes CDR1 SGHRS and CDR2 YFSETQ. Trimming cost V 4 bases and J 1 base, with 12 bases left between them.

This clone was recorded a few times. The chain carries TRBV6-5 and TRBJ1-5; 11 nucleotides line up with TRBD1. The CDR3 is 15 residues long. Germline CDR1 and CDR2: MNHEY and SVGAGI. V lost 7 bases to trimming and J lost 9 bases; unmatched junction nucleotides: 11. CDR3 bases: TGTGCCAGCATGCCACGCGGGACAGGGGGACGGCCCCAGCATTTT. This codes for CASMPRGTGGRPQHF.

The chain combines TRBV5-6 with TRBJ2-7; 14 positions agree with TRBD2. V lost 4 bases, J lost 3 bases, and 6 bases stayed unmatched. The germline CDR1 and CDR2 sequences are SGHDT and YYEEEE. The CDR3 loop spans 16 amino acids. In DNA, the CDR3 is TGTGCCAGCAGCCCGGGACTAGCGGGAGTTAGCTACGAGCAGTACTTC. It codes for CASSPGLAGVSYEQYF.

The rearrangement links TRBV7-2 to TRBJ2-2; tentative D call: TRBD1 (7 bases). The germline V gene has CDR1 SGHTA and CDR2 FQGNSA. Trimming removed 6 bases at V and 5 bases at J, with 13 bases between. The CDR3 spans 14 residues. The CDR3 protein is CASRTQGRTGELFF. The CDR3 region has the DNA TGTGCCAGCAGGACACAGGGGAGGACCGGGGAGCTGTTTTTT.

The chain carries TRBV6-2 or TRBV6-3 and TRBJ1-1; 8 bases map to TRBD1. This CDR3 spans 12 amino acids. Germline CDR1 reads MNHEY; CDR2 reads SVGEGT. With V trimmed by 6 bases and J by 8 bases, 5 bases remained unmatched. The CDR3 DNA is TGTGCCAGCAGCTCCTGGACAGGGGAAGCTTTCTTT. Its protein product is CASSSWTGEAFF.

The V gene is TRBV11-2, the J gene TRBJ2-1, with D perhaps TRBD2 (6 bases). The length of the CDR3 is 16 residues. From germline, CDR1 is SGHAT and CDR2 FQNNGV. Trimming removed 5 bases from V and 4 bases from J, with 18 bases in between. CDR3 bases: TGTGCCAGCAGCCCCCCTCGGAGGGGTTATTACAATGAGCAGTTCTTC. Its protein is CASSPPRRGYYNEQFF.

The count of this clone is one. The V gene is TRBV7-2, the J gene TRBJ1-5; the D is unclear. The V gene lost 1 base and the J gene lost 5 bases, with 6 bases spanning the gap. CDR3 length: 13 amino acids. From germline, CDR1 is SGHTA and CDR2 FQGNSA. CDR3 nucleotides: TGTGCCAGCAGCTTAGTTGAGGATCAGCCCCAGCATTTT. It encodes CASSLVEDQPQHF.

The chain couples TRBV7-9 to TRBJ2-7; TRBD2 aligns across 7 bases. The CDR3 loop spans 14 amino acids. V shed 5 bases, J shed 3 bases, and the junction held 7 bases outside the gene matches. CDR1 is SEHNR and CDR2 is FQNEAQ in the germline V gene (reference sequence). The CDR3 sequence is CASSLDGGSYEQYF. The CDR3 coding sequence is TGTGCCAGCAGCCTCGACGGCGGGAGCTACGAGCAGTACTTC.

The genes are TRBV28 and TRBJ1-1; TRBD1 is a possible D gene (6 bases). From germline, CDR1 is MDHEN and CDR2 SYDVKM. The V and J ends lost 7 bases and 6 bases respectively, with 15 bases between them. The CDR3 is 13 residues long. The CDR3 here is CASIPGRGAEAFF. The CDR3 DNA reads as TGTGCCAGCATCCCAGGCAGGGGTGCTGAAGCTTTCTTT.

This chain links TRBV2 with TRBJ2-1, with TRBD2 matching over 11 bases. Germline CDR1 and CDR2: SNHLY and FYNNEI. The CDR3 covers 17 residues. The V segment lost 8 bases and the J segment 0 bases; nucleotides outside the gene matches: 9. CDR3 nucleotide sequence: TGTGCCAGCGCCCCTAGCGGGGGGCAAAGCTCCTACAATGAGCAGTTCTTC. This sequence encodes CASAPSGGQSSYNEQFF.

The gene calls are TRBV7-3 and TRBJ2-3, with D possibly matching TRBD1 (6 bases). Germline lookup yields CDR1 SGHTA and CDR2 FQGTGA. The V gene lost 5 bases and the J gene lost 6 bases, with 12 bases spanning the gap. The CDR3 covers 13 residues. As DNA, the CDR3 is TGTGCCAGCAGCCCTCAGACAGGTGATACGCAGTATTTT. Amino acid sequence: CASSPQTGDTQYF.

The CDR3 region has the DNA TGTGCCAGCAGTTACCCCGCCACGGGTCAGCCCCAGCATTTT. The encoded protein is CASSYPATGQPQHF. This rearrangement joins TRBV6-2 or TRBV6-3 to TRBJ1-5; no definite D call. The CDR3 runs 14 residues. Germline V CDR1 and CDR2: MNHEY, SVGEGT. V was clipped by 2 bases and J by 6 bases, with 11 bases between them.

The rearrangement links TRBV4-3 to TRBJ1-6, with a weak D call TRBD1 (5 bases). The CDR3 has 16 residues. Germline values: CDR1 LGHNA, CDR2 YSLEER. Trimming removed 0 bases at V and 10 bases at J, with 16 bases between. The CDR3 spells CASSQDPDTARSPLHF. The CDR3 DNA reads TGCGCCAGCAGCCAAGATCCGGACACGGCCAGGTCACCCCTCCACTTT.